This T cell receptor (beta chain) was profiled in a study of control samples from healthy donors and cancer patients. V lost 8 bases, J lost 3 bases, and 10 bases lay in between. Germline loops: CDR1 SGHTA, CDR2 FQGNSA. The CDR3 sequence is 12 residues long. Sequenced by immunoSEQ multiplex PCR; TCRdb stores in-frame clones only, minus some. The data contain about 140,000 clones, 80% to 90% of them singletons. The chain recombines TRBV7-2 with TRBJ1-2, with D perhaps TRBD1 (5 bases). The source of this sequence is a man younger than 35 in good health. The sequenced sample was blood. Here the CDR3 DNA reads TGTGCCAGCTGGGGGGGGGACTATGGCTACACCTTC. Translated: CASWGGDYGYTF. The full variable domain, with the rest looked up from reference TRBV7-2 and TRBJ1-2, is GAGVSQSPSNKVTEKGKDVELRCDPISGHTALYWYRQSLGQGLEFLIYFQGNSAPDKSGLPSDRFSAERTGGSVSTLTIQRTQQEDSAVYLCASWGGDYGYTFGSGTRLTVV.